This TCR beta chain stems from a study of blood T cell repertoires in COVID-19. The overall study: The United States, Italy and Spain supplied acute and convalescent COVID-19 samples. The analysed material was cDNA or gDNA that came from T cells, B-cell-depleted T cells, or PBMCs.

Seattle researchers signed up patients amid active infection and tracked them longitudinally. Methods used by the authors: Researchers report that nucleated cell counts were estimated from reference gene primer amplification. Libraries were prepared by immunoSEQ multiplex PCR; TCRdb keeps only in-frame clonotypes and omits some of them. That table furnishes V, J and clone size, whereas the DNA furnished D and trimming. The sample has under 300,000 clones, around nine tenths seen once. This clone was picked up a small number of times. CDR3 size: 14 residues. Germline lookup yields CDR1 SGHAT and CDR2 FQNNGV. The junction had 2 bases not matched to a gene; V was cut back by 1 base and J by 3 bases.

The genes are TRBV11-2 and TRBJ2-7; TRBD2 matches at 8 bases. The sequence was collected from a woman in her seventies with COVID-19, enrolled during active disease. Sequencing was performed on peripheral blood. CDR3 nucleotides: TGTGCCAGCAGCTTAGGCGGGGGGATCTACGAGCAGTACTTC. This sequence encodes CASSLGGGIYEQYF.